Listed below are T cell receptor beta chains from one sample, sequenced in a study of early stage breast cancer tumors. Profiled with immunoSEQ multiplex PCR; TCRdb holds only in-frame clones, not every one. The table records some 5,000 clones, 55% to 75% of them present only once. Specimen: normal breast tissue next to the tumor. The origin of the receptors is a person between 60 and 70 years old with breast cancer. Each CDR3 is given with its conserved first and last residue. A D gene is named only where the DNA matches it firmly. Size is omitted from some rows. Given values are once, few, many or a class for expanded clones.

j_gene: TRBJ1-2; abundance: -; d_gene: -; v_gene: TRBV2; CDR3aa: CASSGLLNYGYTF; CDR3nt: TGTGCCAGCAGCGGATTACTGAACTATGGCTACACCTTC
j_gene: TRBJ2-3; abundance: -; d_gene: -; v_gene: TRBV6-5; CDR3aa: CASSYSDRSTDTQYF; CDR3nt: TGTGCCAGCAGTTACTCTGACCGGAGCACAGATACGCAGTATTTT
j_gene: TRBJ2-5; abundance: medium-sized; d_gene: -; v_gene: TRBV7-7; CDR3aa: CASSFGQGGETQYF; CDR3nt: TGTGCTAGCAGCTTTGGGCAAGGGGGAGAGACCCAGTACTTC
j_gene: TRBJ2-3; abundance: -; d_gene: -; v_gene: TRBV11-1; CDR3aa: CASSLAGFDTQYF; CDR3nt: TGTGCCAGCAGCTTAGCGGGGTTCGATACGCAGTATTTT
j_gene: TRBJ1-1; abundance: few; d_gene: -; v_gene: TRBV5-4; CDR3aa: CASSFLFTDEDTEAFF; CDR3nt: TGTGCCAGCAGCTTCTTATTTACGGACGAGGACACTGAAGCTTTCTTT
j_gene: TRBJ2-7; abundance: -; d_gene: -; v_gene: TRBV6-5; CDR3aa: CASSDVRDEQYF; CDR3nt: TGTGCCAGCAGTGACGTCAGGGATGAGCAGTACTTC
j_gene: TRBJ2-6; abundance: -; d_gene: -; v_gene: TRBV9; CDR3aa: CASSPHPGSGANVLTF; CDR3nt: TGTGCCAGCAGCCCCCATCCGGGAAGCGGGGCCAACGTCCTGACTTTC
j_gene: TRBJ2-1; abundance: -; d_gene: -; v_gene: TRBV23-1; CDR3aa: CASSHPLGTPVGNEQFF; CDR3nt: TGCGCCAGCAGTCACCCCCTCGGGACTCCGGTCGGGAATGAGCAGTTCTTC
j_gene: TRBJ1-1; abundance: once; d_gene: TRBD1; v_gene: TRBV6-6; CDR3aa: CASSPTGGNTEAFF; CDR3nt: TGTGCCAGCAGTCCGACAGGGGGGAACACTGAAGCTTTCTTT
j_gene: TRBJ1-1; abundance: -; d_gene: -; v_gene: TRBV5-1; CDR3aa: CASSLQQGLANTEAFF; CDR3nt: TGCGCCAGCAGCTTGCAACAGGGTCTGGCCAATACTGAAGCTTTCTTT
j_gene: TRBJ2-3; abundance: -; d_gene: -; v_gene: TRBV5-1; CDR3aa: CASSSGGVVDTQYF; CDR3nt: TGCGCCAGCAGCAGCGGCGGGGTGGTGGATACGCAGTATTTT
j_gene: TRBJ1-1; abundance: -; d_gene: -; v_gene: TRBV27; CDR3aa: CASSLLEDTEAFF; CDR3nt: TGTGCCAGCAGTTTACTAGAGGACACTGAAGCTTTCTTT
j_gene: TRBJ2-7; abundance: -; d_gene: TRBD1; v_gene: TRBV5-6; CDR3aa: CASSLMTGGGYEQYF; CDR3nt: TGTGCCAGCAGCTTAATGACAGGGGGTGGGTACGAGCAGTACTTC
j_gene: TRBJ1-4; abundance: few; d_gene: TRBD1; v_gene: TRBV27; CDR3aa: CASSLWTGGDEKLFF; CDR3nt: TGTGCCAGCAGTTTATGGACAGGGGGCGATGAAAAACTGTTTTTT
j_gene: TRBJ1-4; abundance: -; d_gene: -; v_gene: TRBV27; CDR3aa: CASSFAGAYEKLFF; CDR3nt: TGTGCCAGCAGTTTTGCAGGGGCGTATGAAAAACTGTTTTTT
j_gene: TRBJ2-3; abundance: few; d_gene: -; v_gene: TRBV10-3; CDR3aa: CAYGGGDTQYF; CDR3nt: TGTGCCTACGGGGGCGGCGATACGCAGTATTTT